A single sample is the source of the 6 T cell receptor beta chains below, sequenced in a study of blood T cell repertoires in COVID-19. Measured with immunoSEQ multiplex PCR; TCRdb has only the in-frame clones, and not every one. The sample holds approximately 64,000 clones; about 88% are singletons and the top ten take roughly 9.1%. Sequenced input: PBMCs or T cells enriched from blood (not recorded which). All receptors derive from a woman between 40 and 55 years old who had recovered from COVID-19.

V usage is TRBV27 and J usage is TRBJ2-3, with 8 bases lining up with TRBD2. Germline V gene sequence: CDR1 MNHEY, CDR2 SMNVEV (reference sequence). Trimming took 3 bases from V and 3 from J; bases not matched to a gene: 14. CDR3 length equals 18 residues. The CDR3 loop is CASSFSGGIPRGTDTQYF. CDR3 DNA sequence: TGTGCCAGCAGTTTCTCGGGGGGGATCCCTCGAGGGACAGATACGCAGTATTTT.

The rearrangement links TRBV12-3 or TRBV12-4 to TRBJ1-5; D ambiguous. The V gene lost 3 bases and the J gene lost 3 bases, with 6 bases spanning the gap. The CDR3 length is 13 residues. The CDR3 DNA follows: TGTGCCAGCAGTTTCCGGGACAATCAGCCCCAGCATTTT. Amino acids: CASSFRDNQPQHF.

In its sample, this clone was seen once. The J gene is TRBJ2-5, the V gene TRBV6-6, with D perhaps matching TRBD1 (6 bases). CDR1 MNHNY and CDR2 SVGAGI come from the germline V gene (reference sequence). V was pared by 6 bases and J by 7 bases, with 21 bases between. The CDR3 length is 15 residues. The CDR3 nucleotides are TGTGCCAGCAGCCCGCCCGGACAGTCCGAGGGGACCCAGTACTTC. Amino acid sequence: CASSPPGQSEGTQYF.

J is TRBJ1-2 and V is TRBV5-6; maybe TRBD1 (5 bases). The germline V gene has CDR1 SGHDT and CDR2 YYEEEE. V dropped 4 bases and J dropped 7 bases, with 11 bases sitting between them. The CDR3 totals 12 residues. The CDR3 coding sequence is TGTGCCAGCAGCGTTCAGGACATTGGCTACACCTTC. As protein: CASSVQDIGYTF.

This rearrangement joins TRBV2 to TRBJ2-7; 7 positions match TRBD1. The CDR3 is made up of 14 amino acids. Trimming removed 4 bases from V and 2 bases from J; junction bases left unmatched: 5. Germline assignment: CDR1 SNHLY and CDR2 FYNNEI. CDR3 residues: CASSARQGTYEQYF. Written as DNA, the CDR3 is TGTGCCAGCAGTGCCCGACAGGGAACCTACGAGCAGTACTTC.

The chain has TRBV5-1 and TRBJ2-5; 12 bases are shared with TRBD2. The CDR3 covers 17 residues. V shed 2 bases and J 2 bases; nucleotides not matched to a gene: 7. Germline-derived CDR1 and CDR2 are SGHRS and YFSETQ. The CDR3 loop reads CASSLNPSGGEQETQYF. In DNA form, the CDR3 reads TGCGCCAGCAGCTTAAACCCTAGCGGGGGGGAACAAGAGACCCAGTACTTC.